This TCR beta chain stems from a study of regulatory T cells. After removal of 2 bases from V and 3 bases from J, the junction contained 2 bases not matched to a gene. Germline V gene data show CDR1 as MDHEN and CDR2 as SYDVKM. The CDR3 is 15 amino acids. A couple of CD3G-deficient patients had more severe autoimmunity; all had some. CD4+ T cells were divided by sorting: CD25-high CD127-low Tregs, CD25-low CD127-high conventional cells. Details on this clone: The antigen remains undetermined.

The study, taken as a whole, reports: Regulatory T cells showed the strongest V-J pair restriction and V/J gene skewing among patient repertoires. In CD3G-deficient patients, conventional CD4+ T cells were enriched for hydrophobic CDR3 residues at positions 6 and 7.

The PCR used 52 TRBV and 13 TRBJ primers. Sequenced by immunoSEQ multiplex PCR; TCRdb stores in-frame clones only, minus some. Here the sample spans about 30,000 clones, approximately 90% being singletons. The clonotype was recovered from a young adult with CD3G deficiency. This chain connects TRBV28 to TRBJ2-1; 9 bases align to TRBD2. The sample comprised conventional CD4+ T cells sorted from blood. CDR3 DNA sequence: TGTGCCAGCAGTTTAGCGGGAGGGGACTACAATGAGCAGTTCTTC. This translates into CASSLAGGDYNEQFF. Combining the CDR3 with reference TRBV28 and TRBJ2-1 gives the whole variable domain DVKVTQSSRYLVKRTGEKVFLECVQDMDHENMFWYRQDPGLGLRLIYFSYDVKMKEKGDIPEGYSVSREKKERFSLILESASTNQTSMYLCASSLAGGDYNEQFFGPGTRLTVL.